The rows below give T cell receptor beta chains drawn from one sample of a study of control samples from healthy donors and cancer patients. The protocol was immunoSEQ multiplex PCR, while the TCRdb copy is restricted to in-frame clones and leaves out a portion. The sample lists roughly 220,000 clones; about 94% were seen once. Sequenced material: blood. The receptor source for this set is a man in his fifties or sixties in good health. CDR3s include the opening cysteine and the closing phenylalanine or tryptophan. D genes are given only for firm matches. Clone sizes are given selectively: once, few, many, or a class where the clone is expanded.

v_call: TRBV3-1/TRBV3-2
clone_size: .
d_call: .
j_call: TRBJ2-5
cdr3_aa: CASSQRGLQETQYF
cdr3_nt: TGTGCCAGCAGCCAAAGGGGTCTGCAAGAGACCCAGTACTTC

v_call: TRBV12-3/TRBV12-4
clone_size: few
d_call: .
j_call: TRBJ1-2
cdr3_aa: CASIKDSYGYTF
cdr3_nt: TGTGCCAGCATAAAAGACAGCTATGGCTACACCTTC

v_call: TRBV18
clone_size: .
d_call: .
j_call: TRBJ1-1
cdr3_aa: CASSPGGSTEAFF
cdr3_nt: TGTGCCAGCTCACCCGGGGGGTCGACTGAAGCTTTCTTT

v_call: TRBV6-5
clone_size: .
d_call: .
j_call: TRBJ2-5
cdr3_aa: CASSGTIQETQYF
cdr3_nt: TGTGCCTCATCCGGGACCATTCAAGAGACCCAGTACTTC

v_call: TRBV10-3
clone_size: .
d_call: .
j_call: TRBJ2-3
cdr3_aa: CAISETTPDTQYF
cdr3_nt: TGTGCCATCAGTGAAACTACGCCAGATACGCAGTATTTT

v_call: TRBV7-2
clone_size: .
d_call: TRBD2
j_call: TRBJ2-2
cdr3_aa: CASSLGGGSELFF
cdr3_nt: TGTGCCAGCAGCTTAGGGGGAGGGTCGGAGCTGTTTTTT

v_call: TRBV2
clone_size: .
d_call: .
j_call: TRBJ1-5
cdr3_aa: CASSLSGGSQPQHF
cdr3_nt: TGTGCCAGCAGCCTAAGTGGGGGGTCCCAGCCCCAGCATTTT

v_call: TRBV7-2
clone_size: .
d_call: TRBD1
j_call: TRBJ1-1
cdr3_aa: CASSSSRDRFAEAFF
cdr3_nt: TGTGCCAGCAGCTCGTCCCGGGACAGGTTCGCTGAAGCTTTCTTT

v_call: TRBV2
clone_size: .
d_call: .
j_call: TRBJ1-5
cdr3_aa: CASSEAGGGQPQHF
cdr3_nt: TGTGCCAGCAGTGAAGCTGGGGGGGGACAGCCCCAGCATTTT

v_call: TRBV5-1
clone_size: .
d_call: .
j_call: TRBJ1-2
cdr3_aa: CASSAAGTPIGYGYTF
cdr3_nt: TGCGCCAGCAGCGCAGCCGGGACACCCATTGGGTATGGCTACACCTTC

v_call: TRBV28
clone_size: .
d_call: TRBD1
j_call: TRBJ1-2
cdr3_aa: CASNPGTGTLFDYGYTF
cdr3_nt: TGTGCCAGCAACCCCGGGACAGGGACCTTATTTGACTATGGCTACACCTTC

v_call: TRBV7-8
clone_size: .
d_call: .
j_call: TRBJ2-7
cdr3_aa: CASSPPFRDNSYEQYF
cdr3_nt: TGTGCCAGCAGCCCTCCTTTTAGGGACAACTCCTACGAGCAGTACTTC

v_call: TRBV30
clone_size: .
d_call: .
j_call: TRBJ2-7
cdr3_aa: CAWSVRDGFYEQYF
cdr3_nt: TGTGCCTGGAGTGTACGGGACGGGTTCTACGAGCAGTACTTC

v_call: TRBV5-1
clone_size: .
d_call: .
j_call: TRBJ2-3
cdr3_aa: CASESLGAGDTQYF
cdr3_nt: TGCGCCAGCGAGTCCCTGGGGGCTGGAGATACGCAGTATTTT

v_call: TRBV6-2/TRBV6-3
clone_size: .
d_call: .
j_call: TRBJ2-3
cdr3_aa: CASSWGSKSTDTQYF
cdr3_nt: TGTGCCAGCAGTTGGGGGTCGAAAAGCACAGATACGCAGTATTTT

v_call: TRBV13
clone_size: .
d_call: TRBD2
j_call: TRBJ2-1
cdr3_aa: CASSQLAGLYNEQFF
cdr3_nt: TGTGCCAGCAGCCAACTAGCGGGGTTATACAATGAGCAGTTCTTC

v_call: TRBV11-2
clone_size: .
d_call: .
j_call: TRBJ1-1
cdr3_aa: CASSSDRNTEAFF
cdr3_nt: TGTGCCAGCAGCTCCGACAGGAACACTGAAGCTTTCTTT

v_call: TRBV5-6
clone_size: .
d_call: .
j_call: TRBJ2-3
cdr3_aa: CASSSQDAVQYF
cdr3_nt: TGTGCCAGCAGCTCTCAAGACGCGGTTCAGTATTTT

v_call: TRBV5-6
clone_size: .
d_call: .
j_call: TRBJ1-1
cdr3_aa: CASSPTGMNTEAFF
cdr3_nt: TGTGCCAGCAGCCCGACAGGTATGAACACTGAAGCTTTCTTT

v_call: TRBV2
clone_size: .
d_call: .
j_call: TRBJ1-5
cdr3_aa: CASSADRLGNQPQHF
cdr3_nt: TGTGCCAGCAGTGCAGACAGGCTTGGAAATCAGCCCCAGCATTTT

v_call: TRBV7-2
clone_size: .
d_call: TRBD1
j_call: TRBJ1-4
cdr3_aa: CASSSDRGPEKLFF
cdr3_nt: TGTGCCAGCAGCTCGGACAGGGGACCCGAAAAACTGTTTTTT

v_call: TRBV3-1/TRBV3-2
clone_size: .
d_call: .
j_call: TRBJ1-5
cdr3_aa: CASSQGTKSNQPQHF
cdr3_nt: TGTGCCAGCAGCCAAGGCACTAAGAGCAATCAGCCCCAGCATTTT

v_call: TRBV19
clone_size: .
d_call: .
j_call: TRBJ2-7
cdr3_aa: CASSKVQAYSYEQYF
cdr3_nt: TGTGCCAGTAGTAAGGTACAAGCTTACTCCTACGAGCAGTACTTC

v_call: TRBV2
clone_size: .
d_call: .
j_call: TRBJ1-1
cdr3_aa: CASNWSGRDTEAFF
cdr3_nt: TGTGCCAGCAATTGGTCAGGGCGGGACACTGAAGCTTTCTTT

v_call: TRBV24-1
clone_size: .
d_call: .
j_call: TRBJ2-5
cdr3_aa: CATSASAGSKETQYF
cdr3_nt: TGTGCCACCAGTGCATCCGCGGGGAGCAAAGAGACCCAGTACTTC

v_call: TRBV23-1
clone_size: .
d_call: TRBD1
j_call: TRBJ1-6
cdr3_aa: CASTRGQGVPLRPPDSPLHF
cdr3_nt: TGCGCCAGCACGAGGGGACAGGGGGTGCCCCTCCGTCCCCCGGATTCACCCCTCCACTTT

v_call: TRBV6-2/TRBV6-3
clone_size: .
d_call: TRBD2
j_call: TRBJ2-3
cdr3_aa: CASSGWGGHSTDTQYF
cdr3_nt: TGTGCCAGCAGCGGTTGGGGGGGTCATAGCACAGATACGCAGTATTTT

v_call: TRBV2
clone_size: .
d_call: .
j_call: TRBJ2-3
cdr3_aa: CASNAVDTQYF
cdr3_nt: TGTGCCAGCAATGCTGTCGATACGCAGTATTTT

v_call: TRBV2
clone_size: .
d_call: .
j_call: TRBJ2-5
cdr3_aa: CASTAWGATGTQYF
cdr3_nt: TGTGCCAGCACCGCCTGGGGGGCAACGGGGACCCAGTACTTC

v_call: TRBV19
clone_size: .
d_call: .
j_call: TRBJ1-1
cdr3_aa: CASSGLQVPEAFF
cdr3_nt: TGTGCCAGTAGTGGGTTGCAGGTGCCTGAAGCTTTCTTT

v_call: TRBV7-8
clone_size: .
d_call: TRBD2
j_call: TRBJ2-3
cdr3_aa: CASSPLGGASDTQYF
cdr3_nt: TGTGCCAGCAGCCCCTTGGGAGGGGCTAGCGATACGCAGTATTTT

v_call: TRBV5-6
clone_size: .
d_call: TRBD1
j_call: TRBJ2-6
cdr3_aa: CASSLMTGVSSGANVLTF
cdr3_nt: TGTGCCAGCAGCCTCATGACAGGGGTTAGCTCTGGGGCCAACGTCCTGACTTTC

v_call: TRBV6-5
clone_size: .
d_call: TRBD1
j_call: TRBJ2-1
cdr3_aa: CASSGDRTNYNEQFF
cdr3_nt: TGTGCCAGCAGCGGGGACAGAACAAACTACAATGAGCAGTTCTTC

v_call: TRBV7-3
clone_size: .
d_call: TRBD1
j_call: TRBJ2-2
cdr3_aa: CASSAQGATGELFF
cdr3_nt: TGTGCCAGCAGCGCTCAGGGGGCCACCGGGGAGCTGTTTTTT

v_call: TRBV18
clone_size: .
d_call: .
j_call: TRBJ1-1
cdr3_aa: CASSPAQKNTEAFF
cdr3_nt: TGTGCCAGCTCACCGGCACAGAAGAACACTGAAGCTTTCTTT

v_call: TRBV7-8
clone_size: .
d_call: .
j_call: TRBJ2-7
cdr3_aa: CASSATGFPSYEQYF
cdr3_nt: TGTGCCAGCAGCGCAACGGGTTTCCCCTCCTACGAGCAGTACTTC

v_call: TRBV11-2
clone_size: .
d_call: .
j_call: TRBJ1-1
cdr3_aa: CASSLLGDTEAFF
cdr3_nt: TGTGCCAGCAGCTTATTAGGGGACACTGAAGCTTTCTTT

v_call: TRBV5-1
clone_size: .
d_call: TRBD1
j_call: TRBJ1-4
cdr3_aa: CASSLAATGDVEKLFF
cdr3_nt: TGCGCCAGCAGCTTGGCGGCGACAGGGGATGTTGAAAAACTGTTTTTT

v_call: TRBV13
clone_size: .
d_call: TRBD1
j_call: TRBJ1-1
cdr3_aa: CASRPRQGANTEAFF
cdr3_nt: TGTGCCAGCAGACCACGACAGGGAGCGAACACTGAAGCTTTCTTT

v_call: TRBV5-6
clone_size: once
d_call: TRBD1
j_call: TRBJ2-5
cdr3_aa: CASSPPGTGLGETQYF
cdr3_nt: TGTGCCAGCAGCCCCCCCGGGACAGGCCTCGGGGAGACCCAGTACTTC

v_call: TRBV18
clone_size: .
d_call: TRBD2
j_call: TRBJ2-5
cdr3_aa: CASSPTSGGAWTQYF
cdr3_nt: TGTGCCAGCTCACCGACTAGCGGGGGGGCGTGGACCCAGTACTTC

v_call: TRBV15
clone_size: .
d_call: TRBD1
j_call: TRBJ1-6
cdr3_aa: CATSRAPAGGKGSPLHF
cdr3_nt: TGTGCCACCAGCAGAGCTCCGGCAGGGGGAAAGGGGTCACCCCTCCACTTT

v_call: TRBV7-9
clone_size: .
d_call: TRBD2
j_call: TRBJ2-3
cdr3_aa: CASPHSGGPSTDTQYF
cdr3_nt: TGTGCCAGCCCCCATAGCGGGGGGCCTAGCACAGATACGCAGTATTTT

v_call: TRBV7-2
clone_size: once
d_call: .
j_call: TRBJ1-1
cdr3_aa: CASSLVQGAKAFF
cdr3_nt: TGTGCCAGCAGCTTAGTGCAGGGAGCAAAAGCTTTCTTT

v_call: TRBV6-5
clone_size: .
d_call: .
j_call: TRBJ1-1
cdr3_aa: CASSLQMNTEAFF
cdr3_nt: TGTGCCAGCAGTTTACAGATGAACACTGAAGCTTTCTTT

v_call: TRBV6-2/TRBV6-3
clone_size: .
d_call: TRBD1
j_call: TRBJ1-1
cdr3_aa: CASSFGQGVTEAFF
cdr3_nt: TGTGCCAGCAGTTTTGGACAGGGGGTAACTGAAGCTTTCTTT

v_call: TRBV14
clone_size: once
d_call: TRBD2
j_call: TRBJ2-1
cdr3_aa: CASSQRGGPDNEQFF
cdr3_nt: TGTGCCAGCAGCCAACGGGGGGGGCCTGACAATGAGCAGTTCTTC

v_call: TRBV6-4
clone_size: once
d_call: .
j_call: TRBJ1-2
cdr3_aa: CASSSGPAGYTF
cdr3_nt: TGTGCCAGCAGTAGCGGACCGGCGGGCTACACCTTC

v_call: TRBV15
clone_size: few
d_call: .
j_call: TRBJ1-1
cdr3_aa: CATSREEGRNTEAFF
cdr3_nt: TGTGCCACCAGCAGAGAAGAGGGGCGGAACACTGAAGCTTTCTTT

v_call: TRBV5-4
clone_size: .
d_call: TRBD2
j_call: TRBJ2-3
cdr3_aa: CASGLRGGGDTQYF
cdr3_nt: TGTGCCAGTGGGTTACGTGGGGGGGGAGATACGCAGTATTTT

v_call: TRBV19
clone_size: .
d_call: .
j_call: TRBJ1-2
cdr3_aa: CASSPTGVRGYTF
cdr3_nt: TGTGCCAGTAGTCCAACCGGGGTACGTGGCTACACCTTC